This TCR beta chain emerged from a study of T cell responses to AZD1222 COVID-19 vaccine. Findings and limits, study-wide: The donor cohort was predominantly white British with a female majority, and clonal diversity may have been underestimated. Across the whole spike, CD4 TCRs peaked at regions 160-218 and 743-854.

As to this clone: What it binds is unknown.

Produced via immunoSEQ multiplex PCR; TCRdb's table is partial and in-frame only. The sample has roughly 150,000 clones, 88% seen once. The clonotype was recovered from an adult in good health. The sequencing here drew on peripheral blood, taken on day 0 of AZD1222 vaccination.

CDR3 nucleotides: TGTGCCAGCAGCCCCATGTCCTTAAGCTCCTACGAGCAGTACTTC. Its protein product is CASSPMSLSSYEQYF. V gene TRBV7-9 combines with J gene TRBJ2-7; D is unresolved. The CDR3 covers 15 residues. Trimming stripped 5 bases from V and 0 bases from J, with 14 bases between. Germline V gives CDR1 SEHNR, CDR2 FQNEAQ (reference sequence).